This TCR beta chain came from a study of somatic mutations in cytotoxic T cells in rheumatoid arthritis (dated by TCRdb to about 2017). The study in broad terms: Patient peripheral blood (30 ml EDTA) was drawn right after diagnosis and before any treatment started. The median ages of the patient and control groups were essentially identical. To characterize clonality, the study used TCRB deep sequencing while asking whether somatic mutations are carried by expanded CD8+ T-cell clones in newly diagnosed, untreated rheumatoid arthritis. A total of some 62 rheumatoid arthritis patients and roughly 18 healthy controls underwent TCRB deep sequencing. Some V beta antibody-stained T-cell populations were flow-sorted on a FACSAria II or Sony SH800 at nearly 100% purity, and sorted V beta1+ cells also underwent TCRB sequencing.

The CDR3 runs 16 residues from the cysteine to the phenylalanine. Solely the CDR3 DNA is kept, with 48 bases framed from the first base. Trimming removed 1 base from V and 8 bases from J, leaving 18 bases between the germline ends. The germline V gene sets CDR1 to SGHTA and CDR2 to FQGNSA. The immunoSEQ assay was applied to genomic DNA for TCRB CDR3 sequencing. From the authors' description of their analysis: Published virus-specific TCRB sequences were compared with patient CD8+ clones larger than 1%, and only a few matches were found. The analyses included only productive TCRB rearrangements. Defining a clone by its unique TCRB CDR3 sequence, the study calculated clonality as a productive clonality index derived from Shannon entropy. Repertoire overlap for a pair of samples was computed from each clone's template counts relative to total templates per sample. A correlation with a Spearman r of about 0.57 was found between V-gene usage by flow cytometry and V-gene usage by TCRB sequencing. TCRdb's version of the immuneACCESS table is confined to in-frame rearrangements and falls short of the full clone set. An unresolved V gene accounts for under half of the shortfall where checked; the remainder is of unknown origin. That table is the source of V, J and clone size, and D and trimming were worked out from the DNA. Recorded for this sample are 15,000 to 20,000 clones; around 86% of them occurred a single time. In total, the top ten clones hold 11% of the sample.

CD4+ and CD8+ cells were isolated by positive magnetic bead selection on an AutoMACS, and purity was checked by flow cytometry. Initial screening for clonal expansions relied on flow cytometry with a TCR V beta antibody panel, after which sorted CD8+ fractions underwent TCRB deep sequencing for characterization. Isolation of peripheral blood mononuclear cells was done through Ficoll-Paque PLUS density gradient separation. DNA was extracted from CD4-enriched, CD8-enriched or PBMC samples with Nucleospin Tissue or Tissue XS kits and quantified with a Qubit 2.0 fluorometer. Comments on this clone: Its recognized antigen is unknown. Within one base of it there is no much larger clone, and no base qualities were kept.

Overall study results and their limits: CD8+ T-cell clonality did not differ significantly between rheumatoid arthritis patients and age-matched healthy controls. CD8+ clonality increased with age in patients (Spearman r of about 0.5) but not in healthy controls. It was unknown which antigens the expanded CD8+ clones targeted, and their absence from virus-specific databases did not exclude viral specificity. The slight underrepresentation of TRBV07 in patients was not corrected for multiple comparisons. In about an eighth of the roughly 60 patients the largest CD8+ clone exceeded 20% of CD8+ cells, and several identical CD8+ TCRB sequences were shared between blood and synovial fluid.

The sequenced sample was CD8+ T cells sorted from blood. The TCR sequence derives from a man aged 18 to 30 with rheumatoid arthritis. The chain was built from TRBV7-2 and TRBJ1-5, with no D gene named confidently. The CDR3 reads as follows: CASSLEGLTFPKPQHF. The DNA is as follows: TGTGCCAGCAGCTTAGAAGGGCTTACCTTTCCTAAGCCCCAGCATTTT.